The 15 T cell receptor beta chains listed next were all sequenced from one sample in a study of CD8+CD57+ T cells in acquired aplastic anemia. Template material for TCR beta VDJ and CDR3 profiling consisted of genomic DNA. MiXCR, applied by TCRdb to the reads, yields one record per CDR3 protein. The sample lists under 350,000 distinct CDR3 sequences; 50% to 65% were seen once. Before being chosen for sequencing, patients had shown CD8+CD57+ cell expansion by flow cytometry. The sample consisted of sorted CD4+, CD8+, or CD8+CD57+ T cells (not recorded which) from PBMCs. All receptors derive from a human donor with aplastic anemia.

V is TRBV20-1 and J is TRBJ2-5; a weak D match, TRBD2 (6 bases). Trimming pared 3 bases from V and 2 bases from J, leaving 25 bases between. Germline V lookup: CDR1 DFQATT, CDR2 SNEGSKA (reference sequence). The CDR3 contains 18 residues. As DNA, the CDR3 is TGCAGTGCTAGTATGGCGGAGGGGCCTTTGACAAGTCAAGAGACCCAGTACTTC. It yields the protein CSASMAEGPLTSQETQYF.

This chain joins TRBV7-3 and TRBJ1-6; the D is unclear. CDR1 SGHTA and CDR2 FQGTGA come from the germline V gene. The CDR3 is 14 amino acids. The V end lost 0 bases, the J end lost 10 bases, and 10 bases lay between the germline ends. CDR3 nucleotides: TGTGCCAGCAGCTTAACCAGAACGGAATCACCCCTCCACTTT. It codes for CASSLTRTESPLHF.

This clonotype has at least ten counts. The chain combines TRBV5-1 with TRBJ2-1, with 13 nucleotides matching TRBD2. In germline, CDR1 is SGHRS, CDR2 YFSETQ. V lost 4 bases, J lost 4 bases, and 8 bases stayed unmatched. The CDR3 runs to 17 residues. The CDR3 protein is CASSIGLAGVQYNEQFF. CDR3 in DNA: TGCGCCAGCAGCATCGGACTAGCGGGAGTCCAGTACAATGAGCAGTTCTTC. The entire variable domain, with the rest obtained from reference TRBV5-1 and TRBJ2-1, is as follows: KAGVTQTPRYLIKTRGQQVTLSCSPISGHRSVSWYQQTPGQGLQFLFEYFSETQRNKGNFPGRFSGRQFSNSRSEMNVSTLELGDSALYLCASSIGLAGVQYNEQFFGPGTRLTVL.

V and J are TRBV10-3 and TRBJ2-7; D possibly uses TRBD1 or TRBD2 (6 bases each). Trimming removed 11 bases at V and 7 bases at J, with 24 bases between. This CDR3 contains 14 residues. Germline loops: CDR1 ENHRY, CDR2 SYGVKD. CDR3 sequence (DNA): TGTGCCTCCCGATGGGGGGCCGACGGGAGAGAGCAGTACTTC. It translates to CASRWGADGREQYF.

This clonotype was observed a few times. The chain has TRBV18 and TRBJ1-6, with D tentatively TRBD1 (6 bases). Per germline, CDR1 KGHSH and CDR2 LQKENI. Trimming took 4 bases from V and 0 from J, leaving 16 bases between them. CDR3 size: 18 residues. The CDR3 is CASSLLTGQSSYNSPLHF. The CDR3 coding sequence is TGTGCCAGCTCACTCTTAACAGGACAGAGCTCCTATAATTCACCCCTCCACTTT.

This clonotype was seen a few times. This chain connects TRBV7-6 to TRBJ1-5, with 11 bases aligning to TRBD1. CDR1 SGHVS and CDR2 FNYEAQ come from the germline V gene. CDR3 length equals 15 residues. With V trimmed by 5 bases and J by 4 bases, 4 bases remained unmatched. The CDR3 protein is CASSPGTGGNQPQHF. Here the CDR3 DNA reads TGTGCCAGCAGCCCCGGGACAGGGGGAAATCAGCCCCAGCATTTT.

The CDR3 loop is CASSETGLYNSPLHF. The CDR3 DNA reads as TGTGCCAGCAGTGAGACCGGGCTCTATAATTCACCCCTCCACTTT. The chain uses TRBV14 and TRBJ1-6; no definite D call. V lost 6 bases and J 3 bases, leaving 12 bases between the germline ends. Germline loops: CDR1 SGHDN, CDR2 FVKESK. The CDR3 loop spans 15 amino acids.

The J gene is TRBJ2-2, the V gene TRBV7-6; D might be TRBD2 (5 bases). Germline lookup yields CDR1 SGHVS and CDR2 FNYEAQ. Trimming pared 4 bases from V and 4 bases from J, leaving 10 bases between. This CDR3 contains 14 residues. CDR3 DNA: TGTGCCAGCAGCTCGGGGTTGCGCACCGGGGAGCTGTTTTTT. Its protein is CASSSGLRTGELFF.

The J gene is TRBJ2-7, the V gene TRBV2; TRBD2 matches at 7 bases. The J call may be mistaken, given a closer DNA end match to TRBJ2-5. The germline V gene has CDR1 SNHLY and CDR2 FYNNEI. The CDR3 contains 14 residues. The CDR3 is CASSDGLAEETQYF. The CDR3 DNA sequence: TGTGCCAGCAGTGATGGGCTAGCGGAAGAGACCCAGTACTTC.

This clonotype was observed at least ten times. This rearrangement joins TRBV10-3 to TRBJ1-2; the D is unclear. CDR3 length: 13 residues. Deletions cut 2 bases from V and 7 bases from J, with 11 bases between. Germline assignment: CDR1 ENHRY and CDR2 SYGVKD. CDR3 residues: CAISEPGRRGYTF. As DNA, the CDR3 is TGTGCCATCAGTGAGCCTGGGAGGCGTGGCTACACCTTC.

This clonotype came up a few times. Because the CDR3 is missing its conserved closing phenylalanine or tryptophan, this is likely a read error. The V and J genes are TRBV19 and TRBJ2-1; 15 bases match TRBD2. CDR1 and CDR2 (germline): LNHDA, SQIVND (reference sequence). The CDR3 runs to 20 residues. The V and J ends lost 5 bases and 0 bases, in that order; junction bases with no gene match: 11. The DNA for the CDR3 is TGTGCCAGTAGTCCTCGGGGACTAGCGGGGGGCCCGAGCTCCTACAATGAGCAGTTCTCC. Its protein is CASSPRGLAGGPSSYNEQFS.

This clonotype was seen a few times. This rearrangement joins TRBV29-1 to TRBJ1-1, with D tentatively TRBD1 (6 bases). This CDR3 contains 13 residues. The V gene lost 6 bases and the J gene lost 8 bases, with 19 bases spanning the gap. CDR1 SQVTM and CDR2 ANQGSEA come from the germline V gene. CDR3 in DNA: TGCAGCGTGCCGGGACATGAGGCGTCCGAAGCTTTCTTT. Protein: CSVPGHEASEAFF. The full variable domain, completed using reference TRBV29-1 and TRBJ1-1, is SAVISQKPSRDICQRGTSLTIQCQVDSQVTMMFWYRQQPGQSLTLIATANQGSEATYESGFVIDKFPISRPNLTFSTLTVSNMSPEDSSIYLCSVPGHEASEAFFGQGTRLTVV.

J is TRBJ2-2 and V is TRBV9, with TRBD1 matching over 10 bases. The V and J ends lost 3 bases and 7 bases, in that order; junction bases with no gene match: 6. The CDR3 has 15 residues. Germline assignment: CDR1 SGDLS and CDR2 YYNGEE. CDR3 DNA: TGTGCCAGCAGCGGATCGACAGGGGGCAGCGGGGAGCTGTTTTTT. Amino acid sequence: CASSGSTGGSGELFF.

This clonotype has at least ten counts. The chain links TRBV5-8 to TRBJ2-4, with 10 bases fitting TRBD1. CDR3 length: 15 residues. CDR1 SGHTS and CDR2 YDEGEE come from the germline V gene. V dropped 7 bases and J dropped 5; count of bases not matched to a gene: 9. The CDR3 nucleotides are TGTGCCAGCGTAACCGGGGGGACAGGGGAAAACATTCAGTACTTC. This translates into CASVTGGTGENIQYF. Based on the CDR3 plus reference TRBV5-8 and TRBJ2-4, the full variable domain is EAGVTQSPTHLIKTRGQQATLRCSPISGHTSVYWYQQALGLGLQFLLWYDEGEERNRGNFPPRFSGRQFPNYSSELNVNALELEDSALYLCASVTGGTGENIQYFGAGTRLSVL.

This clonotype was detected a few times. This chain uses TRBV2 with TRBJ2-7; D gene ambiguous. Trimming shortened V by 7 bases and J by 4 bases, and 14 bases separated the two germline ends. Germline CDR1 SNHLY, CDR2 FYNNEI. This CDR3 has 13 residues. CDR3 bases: TGTGCCAGCATTAGCACAGCCGCGTACGAGCAGTACTTC. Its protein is CASISTAAYEQYF.